The next 21 T cell receptor beta chains were all read from a single sample in a study of T cell repertoires in cytomegalovirus infection. These receptors' antigens are unknown. TCRdb analysed the reads with MiXCR anew, one entry per CDR3 protein. Of a few hundred thousand distinct CDR3 sequences in the sample, about 39% were seen once. This specimen was cultured PBMCs, taken from culture after CMV antigen stimulation. The origin of the receptors is a human donor in good health (CMV status not recorded). Some clones in this sample may be carry-over from other donors' samples.

The chain joins TRBV6-1 to TRBJ2-7; 7 nucleotides align to TRBD1. V lost 6 bases and J lost 1; bases outside the gene matches: 6. Germline lookup yields CDR1 MNHNS and CDR2 SASEGT. The CDR3 has 14 amino acids. The CDR3 DNA follows: TGTGCCAGCAGGGAAACAGGGGTTTCCTACGAGCAGTACTTC. It is translated as CASRETGVSYEQYF.

The chain couples TRBV27 to TRBJ1-5; D is perhaps TRBD1 (5 bases). Germline CDR1 MNHEY, CDR2 SMNVEV (reference sequence). The CDR3 runs to 16 residues. V lost 1 base and J lost 5, with 15 bases in between. The CDR3 DNA reads as TGTGCCAGCAGTTTATTGGGGGAGGGGAAGGATCAGCCCCAGCATTTT. This sequence encodes CASSLLGEGKDQPQHF.

The J gene is TRBJ1-4, the V gene TRBV11-2; D remains ambiguous. V dropped 5 bases and J dropped 1 base, with 11 bases sitting between them. Per the germline V gene, CDR1 is SGHAT and CDR2 is FQNNGV. This CDR3 region has 15 residues. DNA for the CDR3: TGTGCCAGCAGCGTCAATGGGATAACTAATGAAAAACTGTTTTTT. This sequence encodes CASSVNGITNEKLFF.

This sequence joins TRBV6-6 and TRBJ2-1; the D is unclear. There are 11 residues in the CDR3. V was cut by 5 bases and J by 11 bases, with 10 bases left in between. Germline V lookup: CDR1 MNHNY, CDR2 SVGAGI (reference sequence). The CDR3, as DNA: TGTGCCAGCAGTCGACATTTCAAGCAGTTCTTC. It translates to CASSRHFKQFF.

In its sample, this clonotype was seen a few times. V gene TRBV6-5 combines with J gene TRBJ2-2, with 15 nucleotides matching TRBD2. Germline V gene sequence: CDR1 MNHEY, CDR2 SVGAGI. Trimming removed 1 base from V and 2 bases from J; junction bases left unmatched: 5. The CDR3 is made up of 19 amino acids. The CDR3: CASSYLLGLAGGNTGELFF. The CDR3 DNA reads as TGTGCCAGCAGTTACTTATTGGGACTAGCGGGAGGAAACACCGGGGAGCTGTTTTTT.

In DNA form, the CDR3 reads TGTGCCAGCAGTGAAATACAGGGGGTTGGACAGTACTTC. This translates into CASSEIQGVGQYF. This chain connects TRBV6-1 to TRBJ2-7; 8 nucleotides agree with TRBD1. The CDR3 runs 13 residues. V lost 2 bases to trimming and J lost 10 bases; unmatched junction nucleotides: 7. Germline-derived CDR1 and CDR2 are MNHNS and SASEGT.

The chain links TRBV7-6 to TRBJ2-7, with D maybe TRBD2 (7 bases). CDR3 length equals 15 residues. V was shortened by 5 bases and J by 2 bases, with 16 bases between the two germline ends. Germline lookup yields CDR1 SGHVS and CDR2 FNYEAQ. CDR3 coding DNA: TGTGCCAGCAGCCGACAGGAAGCGGGAACCTACGAGCAGTACTTC. Translating gives CASSRQEAGTYEQYF.

This chain uses TRBV6-1 with TRBJ1-2, with no clear D. V lost 2 bases and J lost 4, with 11 bases in between. Germline CDR1 is MNHNS and CDR2 is SASEGT. There are 14 residues in the CDR3. This CDR3 is CASSETKGGYGYTF. CDR3 nucleotides: TGTGCCAGCAGTGAAACAAAGGGTGGCTATGGCTACACCTTC.

The chain links TRBV19 to TRBJ2-7; TRBD1 agrees at 11 bases. Germline CDR1 reads LNHDA; CDR2 reads SQIVND (reference sequence). Germline trimming cut 7 bases from V and 3 bases from J; bases unmatched to any gene: 2. The CDR3 runs 13 residues. CDR3 sequence: CASIGTGGYEQYF. CDR3 nucleotides: TGTGCCAGTATTGGGACAGGGGGCTACGAGCAGTACTTC.

The chain couples TRBV5-1 to TRBJ2-3; 14 nucleotides agree with TRBD2. This CDR3 has 19 amino acids. Germline values: CDR1 SGHRS, CDR2 YFSETQ. V was pared by 1 base and J by 1 base, with 8 bases of the junction left unmatched. CDR3 coding DNA: TGCGCCAGCAGCTTGATGGGGACTAGCGGGGGTCTCCGCACAGATACGCAGTATTTT. It encodes CASSLMGTSGGLRTDTQYF. Full variable domain (remainder filled in from reference TRBV5-1 and TRBJ2-3): KAGVTQTPRYLIKTRGQQVTLSCSPISGHRSVSWYQQTPGQGLQFLFEYFSETQRNKGNFPGRFSGRQFSNSRSEMNVSTLELGDSALYLCASSLMGTSGGLRTDTQYFGPGTRLTVL.

This clonotype was recorded only once. V gene TRBV29-1 combines with J gene TRBJ2-7; TRBD2 aligns across 9 bases. Germline trimming cut 7 bases from V and 0 bases from J; bases unmatched to any gene: 10. The length of the CDR3 is 15 residues. The germline V gene has CDR1 SQVTM and CDR2 ANQGSEA. As DNA, the CDR3 is TGCAGCGCCCTCAGCGGGGGGACCTACTCCTACGAGCAGTACTTC. Protein: CSALSGGTYSYEQYF.

The chain employs TRBV2 and TRBJ2-3, with no clear D. Trimming took 4 bases from V and 1 from J, leaving 9 bases between them. CDR3 length equals 14 residues. Germline loops: CDR1 SNHLY, CDR2 FYNNEI. The CDR3 DNA reads as TGTGCCAGCAGTGTAGAGCAACGCACAGATACGCAGTATTTT. Protein sequence: CASSVEQRTDTQYF. Variable domain in full (rest from reference TRBV2 and TRBJ2-3): EPEVTQTPSHQVTQMGQEVILRCVPISNHLYFYWYRQILGQKVEFLVSFYNNEISEKSEIFDDQFSVERPDGSNFTLKIRSTKLEDSAMYFCASSVEQRTDTQYFGPGTRLTVL.

The chain joins TRBV2 to TRBJ1-6; no definite D call. This CDR3 has 15 amino acids. CDR1 is SNHLY and CDR2 is FYNNEI in the germline V gene. Trimming cost V 6 bases and J 15 bases, with 24 bases left between them. The CDR3 DNA reads TGTGCCAGCAGGCCTCCGGGATCCTCCACCAATCACCTCCACTTT. It specifies CASRPPGSSTNHLHF.

The V call is TRBV4-1, the J call TRBJ2-7; no definite D call. Between the trimmed V and J ends, which lost 0 bases and 3 bases, there was a span of 15 bases. Germline-derived CDR1 and CDR2 are MGHRA and YSYEKL. This CDR3 has 16 amino acids. The CDR3 is CASSQDEQQGRYEQYF. CDR3 DNA sequence: TGCGCCAGCAGCCAAGATGAACAACAAGGACGCTACGAGCAGTACTTC.

This clonotype has a handful of counts. The rearrangement links TRBV5-6 to TRBJ2-6; D gene unclear. Trimming removed 3 bases from V and 4 bases from J, with 8 bases in between. The germline CDR1 and CDR2 sequences are SGHDT and YYEEEE. This CDR3 region has 14 residues. The CDR3 nucleotides are TGTGCCAGCAGCTCAGGTGCCGGGGCCAACGTCCTGACTTTC. Translated: CASSSGAGANVLTF. The full variable domain, its missing parts supplied by reference TRBV5-6 and TRBJ2-6, is DAGVTQSPTHLIKTRGQQVTLRCSPKSGHDTVSWYQQALGQGPQFIFQYYEEEERQRGNFPDRFSGHQFPNYSSELNVNALLLGDSALYLCASSSGAGANVLTFGAGSRLTVL.

This clonotype has a handful of counts. This chain joins TRBV7-2 and TRBJ2-1; D is undetermined. The V end was cut by 5 bases, the J end by 7 bases, with 12 bases between. There are 13 residues in the CDR3. Germline V gene data show CDR1 as SGHTA and CDR2 as FQGNSA. Here the CDR3 DNA reads TGTGCCAGCAGCCAGTCCACAGTAAATGAGCAGTTCTTC. Translation: CASSQSTVNEQFF.

This clonotype came up a few times. The chain links TRBV6-6 to TRBJ2-3; TRBD1 agrees at 7 bases. J gave up 1 base and V 0 bases, and 10 bases lay outside the gene matches. The CDR3 sequence is 18 residues long. Germline-derived CDR1 and CDR2 are MNHNY and SVGAGI (reference sequence). The CDR3 nucleotides are TGTGCCAGCAGTTACTCTGTCAGGTGGCAGGGGGGCACAGATACGCAGTATTTT. Its protein product is CASSYSVRWQGGTDTQYF.

CDR3 amino acids: CSVERPLNTEAFF. CDR3 sequence (DNA): TGCAGCGTTGAACGCCCACTTAACACTGAAGCTTTCTTT. The J gene is TRBJ1-1, the V gene TRBV29-1; D remains unclear. CDR1 and CDR2 from the germline V gene are SQVTM and ANQGSEA. The CDR3 loop spans 13 amino acids. Trimming removed 2 bases from V and 2 bases from J, with 9 bases in between.

This clonotype came up a few times. V gene TRBV7-2 combines with J gene TRBJ2-2; D not resolved. Trimming left V 1 base short and J 1 base short, with 10 bases between. The germline CDR1 and CDR2 sequences are SGHTA and FQGNSA. This CDR3 region has 16 residues. CDR3 DNA sequence: TGTGCCAGCAGCTTAGGAGCCGGACGGAACACCGGGGAGCTGTTTTTT. It encodes CASSLGAGRNTGELFF.

The chain recombines TRBV5-6 with TRBJ1-6; D is ambiguous. Germline CDR1 SGHDT, CDR2 YYEEEE. Trimming removed 2 bases at V and 0 bases at J, with 9 bases between. The CDR3 is made up of 16 amino acids. The CDR3 nucleotides read TGTGCCAGCAGCTTTGGTAGGAACTCCTATAATTCACCCCTCCACTTT. This codes for CASSFGRNSYNSPLHF.

The chain couples TRBV12-3 or TRBV12-4 to TRBJ2-3; the D is unclear. The CDR3 spans 12 residues. Trimming shortened V by 8 bases and J by 2 bases, and 8 bases separated the two germline ends. CDR3 DNA: TGTGCCAGCGGCCGTGCCACAGATACGCAGTATTTT. Encoded protein: CASGRATDTQYF.